The rows below give T cell receptor beta chains drawn from one sample of a study of T cell responses to AZD1222 COVID-19 vaccine. The assay was immunoSEQ multiplex PCR, and TCRdb's table has in-frame clones only and misses some. Of about 130,000 clones listed, 80% to 95% are singletons. The input for sequencing was peripheral blood, taken 28 days after the second AZD1222 dose. The receptors stem from an adult who received the AZD1222 COVID-19 vaccine. Both conserved end residues are part of each CDR3. A D gene is named only where the DNA matches it firmly. Clone size is shown for a subset of rows, as once, few, many or a class of expanded clone.

V	size	J	length	D	DNA	CDR3
TRBV6-2/TRBV6-3	.	TRBJ2-5	18	TRBD2	TGTGCCAGCAGTTTAGGACTAGCGGGGGGGCCCGGGGAAGAGACCCAGTACTTC	CASSLGLAGGPGEETQYF
TRBV30	.	TRBJ1-2	12	.	TGTGCCTGGTCTACTGGGCGCTATGGCTACACCTTC	CAWSTGRYGYTF
TRBV7-9	.	TRBJ2-7	12	.	TGTGCCAGCAGGGGGGACATCTACGAGCAGTACTTC	CASRGDIYEQYF
TRBV9	.	TRBJ2-7	15	TRBD1	TGTGCCAGCAGCGTAGGGACAGGGGGCTTCTACGAGCAGTACTTC	CASSVGTGGFYEQYF
TRBV19	.	TRBJ1-4	15	.	TGTGCCAGCTTAAAACCACAGGGCGTTAAGGAAAAACTGTTTTTT	CASLKPQGVKEKLFF
TRBV13	.	TRBJ2-5	14	.	TGTGCCAGCAGCTGGCGTAGCGGCCAAGAGACCCAGTACTTC	CASSWRSGQETQYF
TRBV2	.	TRBJ1-5	15	.	TGTGCCAGCAGTGTAGAAGGGCCGAGCAATCAGCCCCAGCATTTT	CASSVEGPSNQPQHF
TRBV7-2	.	TRBJ2-7	15	.	TGTGCCAGCAGCTTAGGACACCCGAGCTCCTACGAGCAGTACTTC	CASSLGHPSSYEQYF
TRBV25-1	.	TRBJ1-1	12	.	TGTGCCAGCAGCCCCTGGGGGAATGAAGCTTTCTTT	CASSPWGNEAFF
TRBV7-9	.	TRBJ1-2	16	.	TGTGCCAGCGCGACAACAGAACGGAGGGAGAACTATGGCTACACCTTC	CASATTERRENYGYTF
TRBV12-3/TRBV12-4	.	TRBJ1-1	13	TRBD1	TGTGCCAGCAGTCCTACAGGGGGCGGTGAAGCTTTCTTT	CASSPTGGGEAFF
TRBV28	.	TRBJ2-5	15	.	TGTGCCAGCAGTTTATGGTCAGTGAGCCAAGAGACCCAGTACTTC	CASSLWSVSQETQYF
TRBV5-6	.	TRBJ1-1	15	TRBD1	TGTGCCAGCAGCTTTGGGACAGGGGGCGACACTGAAGCTTTCTTT	CASSFGTGGDTEAFF
TRBV29-1	.	TRBJ2-3	15	TRBD2	TGCAGCGTTGTTTTAGCGGGGGCTAGCACAGATACGCAGTATTTT	CSVVLAGASTDTQYF
TRBV7-9	.	TRBJ2-1	12	.	TGTGCCAGCAGCTTAGAGGGGGATGAGCAGTTCTTC	CASSLEGDEQFF
TRBV6-1	once	TRBJ2-5	15	TRBD1	TGTGCCACATACCCCCGGGACAGAGACCAAGAGACCCAGTACTTC	CATYPRDRDQETQYF